These 10 T cell receptor beta chains originate from one sample sequenced in a study of cytomegalovirus exposure and HLA in healthy donors. PCR amplification relied on 60 Vbeta primers (plus 13 Jbeta primers). The data were produced by immunoSEQ multiplex PCR, yet TCRdb's version contains in-frame clones alone and is incomplete. This sample's table has about 110,000 clones. The specimen sequenced was PBMCs. These receptors all stem from a man aged 45-65 years in good health and CMV-seronegative.

The rearrangement uses TRBV29-1 and TRBJ2-2; possible D gene TRBD2, 6 bases. The CDR3 has 13 residues. CDR1 and CDR2 from the germline V gene are SQVTM and ANQGSEA. Trimming left V 6 bases short and J 3 bases short, with 11 bases between. The CDR3 reads CSVAGTYTGELFF. The CDR3 coding sequence is TGCAGCGTAGCGGGTACCTACACCGGGGAGCTGTTTTTT.

The chain has TRBV19 and TRBJ1-2; D not resolved. This CDR3 comprises 12 residues. V shed 5 bases and J shed 3 bases, with 7 bases lying between them. Germline values: CDR1 LNHDA, CDR2 SQIVND (reference sequence). The CDR3 DNA reads TGTGCCAGTAGTTTACGGGACTATGGCTACACCTTC. This sequence encodes CASSLRDYGYTF.

Written as DNA, the CDR3 is TGTGCCAGCAGTGAAGGCTGGGGACAGGGACTATACGAGCAGTACTTC. Translated, it gives CASSEGWGQGLYEQYF. The rearrangement joins TRBV6-1 to TRBJ2-7; 9 nucleotides agree with TRBD1. CDR3 length: 16 amino acids. Germline V gives CDR1 MNHNS, CDR2 SASEGT. V shed 1 base, J shed 4 bases, and the junction held 8 bases outside the gene matches.

The chain has TRBV30 and TRBJ1-6, with TRBD1 identical over 9 bases. Looked up from germline, CDR1 is GTSNPN and CDR2 is SVGIG (reference sequence). The J segment lost 8 bases and the V segment lost 1 base, leaving 0 bases of the junction unmatched. The CDR3 runs 13 residues. The CDR3 DNA reads TGTGCCTGGAGTGGGACAGGGGATTCACCCCTCCACTTT. Protein product: CAWSGTGDSPLHF. Supplemented by reference TRBV30 and TRBJ1-6, the full variable domain reads SQTIHQWPATLVQPVGSPLSLECTVEGTSNPNLYWYRQAAGRGLQLLFYSVGIGQISSEVPQNLSASRPQDRQFILSSKKLLLSDSGFYLCAWSGTGDSPLHFGNGTRLTVT.

V is TRBV7-6 and J is TRBJ2-7; D might be TRBD2 (6 bases). Trimming stripped 5 bases from V and 4 bases from J, with 15 bases between. Germline V gene sequence: CDR1 SGHVS, CDR2 FNYEAQ. The CDR3 has 14 amino acids. In DNA, the CDR3 is TGTGCCAGCAGCCTGGGGGGAGCTTCATACGAGCAGTACTTC. This gives the protein CASSLGGASYEQYF.

For this clone: The sample holds other DNA sequences that translate to the same CDR3. The CDR3 here is CASSQALPSRGDYGYTF. CDR3 bases: TGCGCCAGCAGCCAAGCTCTGCCGTCCAGGGGTGACTATGGCTACACCTTC. This rearrangement joins TRBV4-3 to TRBJ1-2, with D perhaps TRBD1 (6 bases). Trimming left V 1 base short and J 3 bases short, with 18 bases between. This CDR3 is built from 17 residues. CDR1 and CDR2 (germline): LGHNA, YSLEER.

The chain carries TRBV6-5 and TRBJ1-6; TRBD1 might be the D (5 bases). In germline, CDR1 is MNHEY, CDR2 SVGAGI. Trimming took 4 bases from V and 7 from J, leaving 17 bases between them. The CDR3 contains 16 residues. As DNA, the CDR3 is TGTGCCAGCAGTTTCCACCGAGACAGCACAAATTCACCCCTCCACTTT. It is translated as CASSFHRDSTNSPLHF.

In DNA, the CDR3 is TGTGCCAGCAGCTTGGTCAGAGGGTCGCACGAGCAGTACTTC. Its protein is CASSLVRGSHEQYF. This sequence joins TRBV11-3 and TRBJ2-5; perhaps TRBD2 as D (5 bases). The assigned J gene may be wrong: the sequence end matches TRBJ2-7 better. Germline V CDR1 and CDR2: SGHNT, YENEEA. CDR3 length equals 14 residues.

The chain joins TRBV6-5 to TRBJ1-6, with D possibly TRBD1 on 6 matching bases. Trimming removed 0 bases from V and 6 bases from J, with 12 bases in between. The CDR3 extends over 16 amino acids. The V gene's germline CDR1 is MNHEY and CDR2 SVGAGI. CDR3 loop: CASSYSRGGGNSPLHF. CDR3 bases: TGTGCCAGCAGTTACTCCAGGGGAGGGGGTAATTCACCCCTCCACTTT.

The rearrangement joins TRBV6-1 to TRBJ1-1, with a tentative D call TRBD1 (6 bases). The V gene's germline CDR1 is MNHNS and CDR2 SASEGT. This CDR3 region has 13 residues. Trimming took off 9 bases at V and 1 base at J, with 12 bases between the two ends. As DNA, the CDR3 is TGTGCCAGTGAGAGGGGGAAGAACACTGAAGCTTTCTTT. Translation: CASERGKNTEAFF.